The entry below gives a single TCR beta chain sequence along with its context. Repertoires were generated with immunoSEQ multiplex PCR, while TCRdb's copy carries only in-frame clones and drops some. The sample lists about 110,000 clones, over 75% occurring once. These data originate in a study of control samples from healthy donors and cancer patients. The J segment lost 2 bases and the V segment lost 6 bases, leaving 14 bases of the junction unmatched. Germline V CDR1 and CDR2: MNHEY, SMNVEV (reference sequence). CDR3 length: 19 residues. V is TRBV27 and J is TRBJ2-7; 15 bases match TRBD2. The sequencing sample was made of PBMCs. This TCR derives from a woman in her sixties or seventies with lung cancer. This chain's CDR3 is CASSQGIPGLAGGAYEQYF. The CDR3 DNA sequence: TGTGCCAGCAGCCAGGGAATACCGGGACTAGCGGGGGGAGCCTACGAGCAGTACTTC.